One sample yielded the 22 T cell receptor beta chains listed below, sequenced in a study of lymphopenia after photon versus proton radiotherapy. TCRdb's table, derived via immunoSEQ multiplex PCR, lists solely in-frame clones and lacks some. The sample includes roughly 49,000 clones, around 90% seen only once; the top ten take roughly 18%. The input for sequencing was peripheral blood, taken from a patient treated with photon-based radiotherapy. These receptors came from a woman in her forties with cholangiocarcinoma.

J is TRBJ1-1 and V is TRBV29-1; D is uncertain. Trimming pared 8 bases from V and 4 bases from J, leaving 20 bases between. This CDR3 has 14 residues. Per the germline V gene, CDR1 is SQVTM and CDR2 is ANQGSEA. CDR3 in amino acids: CSSWTARESTEAFF. CDR3 nucleotide sequence: TGCAGCTCCTGGACGGCTAGAGAGAGCACTGAAGCTTTCTTT.

This chain joins TRBV6-1 and TRBJ1-1; unclear D gene. The CDR3 runs to 12 residues. The germline V and J ends were trimmed by 4 bases and 3 bases, with 6 bases remaining between them. CDR1 is MNHNS, CDR2 SASEGT, per germline. This CDR3 reads CASSVRDTEAFF. As DNA, the CDR3 is TGTGCCAGCAGTGTCCGGGACACTGAAGCTTTCTTT.

The chain employs TRBV9 and TRBJ1-1, with a possible D match to TRBD1 (5 bases). V was shortened by 4 bases and J by 5 bases, with 15 bases between the two germline ends. The CDR3 loop spans 14 amino acids. Germline V CDR1 and CDR2: SGDLS, YYNGEE. CDR3 residues: CASSPPVGGTEAFF. The CDR3 nucleotides read TGTGCCAGCAGCCCCCCCGTGGGGGGGACTGAAGCTTTCTTT.

The chain carries TRBV27 and TRBJ1-1; no firm D call. V dropped 8 bases and J dropped 2 bases, with 12 bases sitting between them. The CDR3 extends over 13 amino acids. Looked up from germline, CDR1 is MNHEY and CDR2 is SMNVEV (reference sequence). This chain's CDR3 is CASLYGTNTEAFF. CDR3 sequence (DNA): TGTGCCAGCCTTTACGGTACAAACACTGAAGCTTTCTTT.

The J gene is TRBJ2-3, the V gene TRBV5-1; 11 nucleotides line up with TRBD2. This CDR3 is built from 16 residues. The germline V gene has CDR1 SGHRS and CDR2 YFSETQ. Germline trimming cut 2 bases from V and 1 base from J; bases unmatched to any gene: 3. This CDR3 is CASSLTLAGGTDTQYF. CDR3 DNA sequence: TGCGCCAGCAGCTTAACACTAGCGGGGGGCACAGATACGCAGTATTTT. Full variable domain (missing parts from reference TRBV5-1 and TRBJ2-3): KAGVTQTPRYLIKTRGQQVTLSCSPISGHRSVSWYQQTPGQGLQFLFEYFSETQRNKGNFPGRFSGRQFSNSRSEMNVSTLELGDSALYLCASSLTLAGGTDTQYFGPGTRLTVL.

The chain uses TRBV5-1 and TRBJ2-7; 7 bases line up with TRBD2. Germline trimming cut 4 bases from V and 3 bases from J; bases unmatched to any gene: 10. Germline V CDR1 and CDR2: SGHRS, YFSETQ. The CDR3 totals 15 residues. This chain's CDR3 is CASSPTGTTNYEQYF. In DNA, the CDR3 is TGCGCCAGCAGCCCTACCGGGACTACGAACTACGAGCAGTACTTC.

The chain combines TRBV10-2 with TRBJ2-1; 10 bases align to TRBD2. CDR3 length: 15 amino acids. Germline CDR1 WSHSY, CDR2 SAAADI. After removal of 8 bases from V and 9 bases from J, the junction contained 13 bases not matched to a gene. The CDR3 is CASGELAGEFGEQFF. In DNA, the CDR3 is TGCGCCAGCGGGGAGCTAGCGGGAGAATTTGGTGAGCAGTTCTTC.

The V gene is TRBV5-1, the J gene TRBJ2-7; the D gene is possibly TRBD1 (6 bases). V was clipped by 4 bases and J by 3 bases, with 11 bases between them. Germline V gives CDR1 SGHRS, CDR2 YFSETQ. The CDR3 has 13 residues. The CDR3 sequence is CASSPGTYYEQYF. The CDR3 DNA is TGCGCCAGCAGCCCGGGGACATACTACGAGCAGTACTTC.

The gene calls are TRBV5-4 and TRBJ2-7, with 11 positions matching TRBD2. The CDR3 totals 17 residues. Germline CDR1 is SGHNT and CDR2 is YYREEE (reference sequence). V shed 4 bases and J 0 bases; nucleotides not matched to a gene: 9. The CDR3 region has the DNA TGTGCCAGCAGCCGAAGCTCCGGGACTAGCGGCTCCTACGAGCAGTACTTC. This translates into CASSRSSGTSGSYEQYF.

CDR3 sequence (DNA): TGCAGTGCCCCGACCCCCGATACGCAGTATTTT. It encodes CSAPTPDTQYF. The chain uses TRBV20-1 and TRBJ2-3, with unresolved D. The CDR3 covers 11 residues. Germline CDR1 is DFQATT and CDR2 is SNEGSKA (reference sequence). Trimming removed 6 bases at V and 6 bases at J, with 10 bases between.

The rearrangement joins TRBV19 to TRBJ2-7, with a weak D call TRBD2 (6 bases). Germline V gives CDR1 LNHDA, CDR2 SQIVND (reference sequence). This CDR3 spans 14 amino acids. Between the trimmed V and J ends, which lost 3 bases and 2 bases, there was a span of 11 bases. The CDR3 here is CASSINRGAYEQYF. CDR3 coding DNA: TGTGCCAGTAGTATTAATCGCGGGGCCTACGAGCAGTACTTC.

As DNA, the CDR3 is TGTGCCAGCAGCTTACAACCGGACAGGAAGCTAGCCAAAAACATTCAGTACTTC. It is translated as CASSLQPDRKLAKNIQYF. The rearrangement links TRBV7-2 to TRBJ2-4; 7 bases align to TRBD1. Germline CDR1 and CDR2: SGHTA and FQGNSA. The junction had 10 bases not matched to a gene; V was cut back by 2 bases and J by 0 bases. This CDR3 contains 18 residues.

The chain carries TRBV6-5 and TRBJ2-2; no clear D gene. From germline, CDR1 is MNHEY and CDR2 SVGAGI. Trimming took off 6 bases at V and 2 bases at J, with 13 bases between the two ends. CDR3 length equals 15 residues. The CDR3 sequence: CASRRRRVNTGELFF. In DNA form, the CDR3 reads TGTGCCAGCAGGCGACGAAGGGTAAACACCGGGGAGCTGTTTTTT.

This clone was seen a single time. The chain has TRBV6-1 and TRBJ1-5; unclear D gene. Trimming shortened V by 4 bases and J by 0 bases, and 10 bases separated the two germline ends. The CDR3 is made up of 15 amino acids. The germline CDR1 and CDR2 sequences are MNHNS and SASEGT. For the CDR3, the DNA is TGTGCCAGCAGTGCTGTGGCGGCTAGCAATCAGCCCCAGCATTTT. Translating gives CASSAVAASNQPQHF.

The chain combines TRBV11-2 with TRBJ2-1, with D tentatively TRBD2 (5 bases). The CDR3 runs 12 residues. Germline-derived CDR1 and CDR2 are SGHAT and FQNNGV. V was shortened by 4 bases and J by 8 bases, with 9 bases between the two germline ends. The CDR3 loop is CASSWAGDEQFF. CDR3 nucleotide sequence: TGTGCCAGCAGCTGGGCGGGCGATGAGCAGTTCTTC.

This clone was seen only a few times. The chain is built from TRBV11-2 and TRBJ1-3, with D tentatively TRBD1 (5 bases). The CDR3 covers 14 residues. Germline values: CDR1 SGHAT, CDR2 FQNNGV. The V end lost 3 bases, the J end lost 6 bases, and 12 bases lay between the germline ends. The CDR3 reads CASSLTQGKNTIYF. The CDR3 nucleotides read TGTGCCAGCAGCTTGACTCAGGGCAAAAACACCATATATTTT.

This clone showed up just once. Relative to the germline gene, one junction end is altered; a read error may explain this. The gene calls are TRBV2 and TRBJ2-7, with 8 bases that match TRBD2. The CDR3 totals 11 residues. Germline V gene lookup returns CDR1 SNHLY and CDR2 FYNNEI. The CDR3 is CASSGAGEHDF. The CDR3 bases are TGTGCCAGCAGTGGAGCGGGGGAGCACGATTTC.

This clone was seen only once. The chain combines TRBV30 with TRBJ1-1, with 10 bases identical to TRBD1. Germline lookup yields CDR1 GTSNPN and CDR2 SVGIG (reference sequence). This CDR3 is built from 18 residues. The trim removed 3 bases at V and 0 bases at J, leaving 13 bases unmatched. The chain's CDR3 is CAWSNLGQGGKMNTEAFF. CDR3 nucleotide sequence: TGTGCCTGGAGCAACCTCGGACAGGGGGGAAAGATGAACACTGAAGCTTTCTTT.

The chain uses TRBV5-6 and TRBJ1-1, with D uncertain. V gave up 2 bases and J gave up 4 bases, with 18 bases separating them. This CDR3 region has 16 residues. The V gene's germline CDR1 is SGHDT and CDR2 YYEEEE. CDR3: CASSLEVTVKGTEAFF. The CDR3 nucleotides are TGTGCCAGCAGCTTAGAAGTCACAGTCAAGGGCACTGAAGCTTTCTTT.

The chain recombines TRBV6-4 with TRBJ2-7; D is unresolved. V gave up 6 bases and J gave up 3 bases, with 9 bases separating them. The CDR3 contains 12 residues. The germline gives CDR1 MRHNA, CDR2 SNTAGT. CDR3 nucleotide sequence: TGTGCCAGCAGCCTCGATGGCTACGAGCAGTACTTC. Translated: CASSLDGYEQYF.

The count of this clone is one. The chain employs TRBV6-5 and TRBJ2-7; weak D call: TRBD1 (6 bases). V was cut by 0 bases and J by 3 bases, with 12 bases left in between. Germline lookup yields CDR1 MNHEY and CDR2 SVGAGI. The CDR3 runs 15 residues. Here the CDR3 reads CASSYSTGLVYEQYF. The CDR3 DNA is TGTGCCAGCAGTTACTCGACAGGCCTCGTCTACGAGCAGTACTTC.

The rearrangement joins TRBV27 to TRBJ2-7, with TRBD2 matching 10 bases. Unmatched junction bases numbered 6, after V lost 5 bases and J lost 5 bases. The germline gives CDR1 MNHEY, CDR2 SMNVEV (reference sequence). The length of the CDR3 is 14 residues. The CDR3 DNA reads TGTGCCAGCAGTGGGACTAGCGAGCGCCACGAGCAGTACTTC. Translating gives CASSGTSERHEQYF.